These T cell receptor beta chains were read from a single sample in a study of blood T cell repertoires in COVID-19. Libraries were prepared by immunoSEQ multiplex PCR; TCRdb keeps only in-frame clonotypes and omits some of them. The table includes some 80,000 clones, approximately 86% detected once. The source material was peripheral blood. These TCRs come from a man older than 75 with active or convalescent COVID-19. Both conserved end residues are part of each CDR3. A D gene is named only where the DNA matches it firmly. Clone size is given for some rows only: seen once, a few or many times, or a class if the clone is expanded.

>TRBV5-6|NA|NA|TRBJ2-5
TGTGCCAGCAGCTTGCGCAGACAAGAGACCCAGTACTTC
CASSLRRQETQYF
>TRBV11-2|NA|NA|TRBJ2-3
TGTGCCAGCAGCTCTCGGGGAGTGGATACGCAGTATTTT
CASSSRGVDTQYF
>TRBV15|NA|NA|TRBJ2-6
TGTGCCACCAGCGAGCCCCTTGGGGCCAACGTCCTGACTTTC
CATSEPLGANVLTF
>TRBV7-9|NA|NA|TRBJ2-2
TGTGCCAGCAGCTTACAGGGGCCCGCCGGGGAGCTGTTTTTT
CASSLQGPAGELFF
>TRBV29-1|NA|TRBD1|TRBJ1-2
TGCAGCGCCCGGGACAGCGACACCTCTAACTATGGCTACACCTTC
CSARDSDTSNYGYTF
>TRBV11-3|NA|TRBD1|TRBJ2-2
TGTGCCAGCAGCTTAAGGACAGGCAGCGCCGGGGAGCTGTTTTTT
CASSLRTGSAGELFF
>TRBV25-1|NA|NA|TRBJ2-1
TGTGCCAGCAGTGAGCGGGACTTAAATCACAATGAGCAGTTCTTC
CASSERDLNHNEQFF
>TRBV6-5|once|NA|TRBJ2-1
TGTGCCAGCAGGGCTAGCGCCTCAGGGCTTGAGCAGTTCTTC
CASRASASGLEQFF
>TRBV18|few|NA|TRBJ1-1
TGTGCCAGCTCCGGCCTTGGAGAGAACACTGAAGCTTTCTTT
CASSGLGENTEAFF
>TRBV19|NA|TRBD2|TRBJ2-1
TGTGCCAGTAGTACGGCTAGCGGGAGGTCCGGGAATGAGCAGTTCTTC
CASSTASGRSGNEQFF
>TRBV29-1|NA|NA|TRBJ1-2
TGCAGCTACGGCGGGCCTGAGGACTATGGCTACACCTTC
CSYGGPEDYGYTF
>TRBV9|NA|TRBD2|TRBJ2-1
TGTGCCAGCAGCGTAGCTAGCGGGATCTCCTACAATGAGCAGTTCTTC
CASSVASGISYNEQFF
>TRBV2|NA|TRBD1|TRBJ1-6
TGTGCCAGCAGTGGGCAGGGGGCGGCTTCACCCCTCCACTTT
CASSGQGAASPLHF
>TRBV18|NA|NA|TRBJ2-5
TGTGCCAGCTCACCAAGAGAATTGAAAGAGACCCAGTACTTC
CASSPRELKETQYF
>TRBV5-1|NA|TRBD1|TRBJ2-1
TGCGCCAGCAGCTTGTACAGGGGGAGTAGTGAGCAGTTCTTC
CASSLYRGSSEQFF
>TRBV2|NA|TRBD1|TRBJ1-3
TGTGCCAGCAGCCGGACAGGAAGCTCTGGAAACACCATATATTTT
CASSRTGSSGNTIYF
>TRBV7-2|NA|NA|TRBJ1-3
TGTGCCAGCAGCCGCCCGGGGGTCTCTGGAAACACCATATATTTT
CASSRPGVSGNTIYF
>TRBV10-3|NA|NA|TRBJ1-1
TGTGCCATCAGTCAGGGTCTATCCACTGAAGCTTTCTTT
CAISQGLSTEAFF
>TRBV18|NA|NA|TRBJ1-3
TGTGCCAGCTCACCGTATAGTGCTGGAAACACCATATATTTT
CASSPYSAGNTIYF
>TRBV29-1|NA|TRBD2|TRBJ2-1
TGCAGCGCCCATACTAGCGGGAGGTACAATGAGCAGTTCTTC
CSAHTSGRYNEQFF
>TRBV5-1|NA|TRBD2|TRBJ2-1
TGCGCCAGCAGCCCCGGTCTAGCGGAGTACAATGAGCAGTTCTTC
CASSPGLAEYNEQFF
>TRBV2|NA|TRBD1|TRBJ1-4
TGTGCCAGCCAGGTCAGGGGGACTAATGAAAAACTGTTTTTT
CASQVRGTNEKLFF
>TRBV19|NA|TRBD1|TRBJ1-5
TGTGCCAGCAGATGGACAGGGGTTCAGCCCCAGCATTTT
CASRWTGVQPQHF
>TRBV29-1|NA|NA|TRBJ2-5
TGCAGCGTTGAATTAGCTCCAGAGACCCAGTACTTC
CSVELAPETQYF
>TRBV5-1|NA|NA|TRBJ1-1
TGCGCCAGCAGCTTTGAGGGCGGAACTGAAGCTTTCTTT
CASSFEGGTEAFF
>TRBV12-3/TRBV12-4|NA|NA|TRBJ2-2
TGTGCCCAGGGGGGCGGCACCGGGGAGCTGTTTTTT
CAQGGGTGELFF
>TRBV28|NA|NA|TRBJ1-1
TGTGCCAGCAGCCCGGACAGTCCTTTTGGGGCTTTCTTT
CASSPDSPFGAFF
>TRBV7-2|NA|TRBD1|TRBJ1-2
TGTGCCAGCAGGGGTTGGACAGGGGTGCGGGGAGGCTACACCTTC
CASRGWTGVRGGYTF
>TRBV24-1|NA|NA|TRBJ2-1
TGTGCCACCAGCCTGGACAGCCCGAATGAGCAGTTCTTC
CATSLDSPNEQFF
>TRBV5-1|NA|NA|TRBJ2-3
TGCGCCAGCAGCTTTTCGGGGTCGGGGGATACGCAGTATTTT
CASSFSGSGDTQYF
>TRBV6-5|once|NA|TRBJ2-1
TGTGCCGTCTCCTGGGGCAGGGCGAACAATGAGCAGTTCTTC
CAVSWGRANNEQFF
>TRBV28|NA|TRBD2|TRBJ2-5
TGTGCCAGCAGTTTGGTCTCGGGACTAGCGTTGGAGACCCAGTACTTC
CASSLVSGLALETQYF
>TRBV24-1|NA|NA|TRBJ2-1
TGTGCCACCAGTGATCCCAGGGGCCCCCTCGTCAAGCAGTTCTTC
CATSDPRGPLVKQFF
>TRBV11-2|few|NA|TRBJ1-1
TGTGCCAGCCGAGACAGGAGCCGTGAAGCTTTCTTT
CASRDRSREAFF
>TRBV27|NA|NA|TRBJ1-1
TGTGCCAGCAGACAACGGGCAGGGGTTACTGAAGCTTTCTTT
CASRQRAGVTEAFF
>TRBV5-8|once|NA|TRBJ2-3
TGTGCCAGCAGCTTCGGCGGGGTCAAAGATACGCAGTATTTT
CASSFGGVKDTQYF
>TRBV11-3|NA|NA|TRBJ1-1
TGTGCCAGCAGCTTAGTCCCTCGGGACAAGAACACTGAAGCTTTCTTT
CASSLVPRDKNTEAFF
>TRBV7-8|few|TRBD1|TRBJ1-3
TGTGCCAGCAGCTTAGGCTCGGGACAGAGCTCTGGAAACACCATATATTTT
CASSLGSGQSSGNTIYF
>TRBV5-1|NA|TRBD1|TRBJ1-2
TGCGCCAGCAGCCGGGGACAGGGTTCCTATGGCTACACCTTC
CASSRGQGSYGYTF
>TRBV5-6|NA|NA|TRBJ2-3
TGTGCCAGCAGCTTCAGACAGTCCACAGATACGCAGTATTTT
CASSFRQSTDTQYF
>TRBV23-1|NA|NA|TRBJ1-1
TGCGCCAGCAGTCAATCGGCCAACACTGAAGCTTTCTTT
CASSQSANTEAFF
>TRBV29-1|NA|NA|TRBJ1-5
TGCAGCGTTTCCGAGGGGGAAACGAAACAGCCCCAGCATTTT
CSVSEGETKQPQHF
>TRBV24-1|NA|TRBD1|TRBJ2-2
TGTGCCACCAGTGAACGGGACAGGGTGGATACCGGGGAGCTGTTTTTT
CATSERDRVDTGELFF
>TRBV5-1|NA|TRBD2|TRBJ2-1
TGCGCCAGCACCGGACTAGCGGGGGGTTACAATGAGCAGTTCTTC
CASTGLAGGYNEQFF
>TRBV13|NA|NA|TRBJ1-6
TGTGCCAGCAGCTTAGGTGGCAGGGGAGTATCACCCCTCCACTTT
CASSLGGRGVSPLHF
>TRBV19|NA|TRBD2|TRBJ2-5
TGTGCCAGTAGTTGGGGGGGTCGATGGATGGAGACCCAGTACTTC
CASSWGGRWMETQYF
>TRBV11-3|NA|NA|TRBJ1-2
TGTGCCAGCAGCTTAGAAACGACAGGCTTAGGTTATGGCTACACCTTC
CASSLETTGLGYGYTF
>TRBV25-1|NA|TRBD1|TRBJ1-3
TGTGCCAGCAGTGATCTGGACAGGGTATCTGGAAACACCATATATTTT
CASSDLDRVSGNTIYF
>TRBV13|NA|TRBD2|TRBJ2-1
TGTGCCAGCAGCCAAAGAAGCGGGGGGAGACGTGAGCAGTTCTTC
CASSQRSGGRREQFF
>TRBV18|NA|NA|TRBJ1-3
TGTGCCAGCTCACCAGTTCCAGGGGACAACTCTGGAAACACCATATATTTT
CASSPVPGDNSGNTIYF
>TRBV28|NA|NA|TRBJ1-4
TGTGCCAGCAGTAGAGGCCCACAAGCAACTAATGAAAAACTGTTTTTT
CASSRGPQATNEKLFF
>TRBV5-6|once|NA|TRBJ1-5
TGTGCCAGCAGCTTGCGTGGACAGTATAGCAATCAGCCCCAGCATTTT
CASSLRGQYSNQPQHF
>TRBV28|NA|NA|TRBJ1-3
TGTGCCAGCGCCCCGGGGGGGACTGGAAACACCATATATTTT
CASAPGGTGNTIYF
>TRBV19|NA|TRBD1|TRBJ1-2
TGTGCCAGTAAGGACGGGACAGGGGTTCCTGGCTACACCTTC
CASKDGTGVPGYTF